The sequence of this T cell receptor (beta chain) was determined in a study of cytomegalovirus exposure and HLA in healthy donors. Study-level points and caveats: It was reported that the classifier diagnosed cytomegalovirus status with high specificity and sensitivity in both the original and validation cohorts.

In the case of this clone: The antigen is undetermined.

Clones were sequenced by immunoSEQ multiplex PCR, and TCRdb holds only the in-frame ones, with some missing. The top ten clones hold approximately 3% of a sample with 150,000 to 200,000 clones, roughly 91% of them seen once. Sequences were obtained from PBMCs. The sequence was obtained from a man in his late teens or twenties in good health and CMV-seronegative.

The chain's CDR3 is CASSDRRNHNQPQHF. Written as DNA, the CDR3 is TGTGCCAGTTCCGACAGGAGGAATCACAATCAGCCCCAGCATTTT. V is TRBV19 and J is TRBJ1-5, with a possible D match to TRBD1 (6 bases). Per germline, CDR1 LNHDA and CDR2 SQIVND (reference sequence). V lost 8 bases to trimming and J lost 3 bases, with 17 bases between them. This CDR3 spans 15 amino acids. Combining the CDR3 with reference TRBV19 and TRBJ1-5 gives the whole variable domain DGGITQSPKYLFRKEGQNVTLSCEQNLNHDAMYWYRQDPGQGLRLIYYSQIVNDFQKGDIAEGYSVSREKKESFPLTVTSAQKNPTAFYLCASSDRRNHNQPQHFGDGTRLSIL.